A single sample gave rise to the 5 T cell receptor beta chains below, sequenced in a study of OX40 agonist ivuxolimab in advanced cancers. The table came from immunoSEQ multiplex PCR; TCRdb's copy has only in-frame clones and leaves some out. The sample shows about 51,000 clones, about 86% of them seen only once. The specimen was CD4+ or CD8+ T cells sorted from blood, collected in a trial of the OX40 agonist ivuxolimab. Receptor source: an adult with an advanced solid tumor such as melanoma, head and neck, liver or kidney cancer.

This chain connects TRBV19 to TRBJ2-1; 7 nucleotides align to TRBD2. The trim removed 7 bases at V and 2 bases at J, leaving 8 bases unmatched. This CDR3 region has 15 residues. CDR1 LNHDA and CDR2 SQIVND come from the germline V gene (reference sequence). DNA of the CDR3: TGTGCCAGTAACCCCGGGGGGACCCCCTACAATGAGCAGTTCTTC. Protein: CASNPGGTPYNEQFF. The entire variable domain, with the rest obtained from reference TRBV19 and TRBJ2-1, is as follows: DGGITQSPKYLFRKEGQNVTLSCEQNLNHDAMYWYRQDPGQGLRLIYYSQIVNDFQKGDIAEGYSVSREKKESFPLTVTSAQKNPTAFYLCASNPGGTPYNEQFFGPGTRLTVL.

This clone was counted a single time. J is TRBJ1-4 and V is TRBV6-6; the D is unclear. The CDR3 runs to 13 residues. The V end lost 5 bases, the J end lost 7 bases, and 11 bases lay between the germline ends. CDR1 is MNHNY, CDR2 SVGAGI, per germline (reference sequence). CDR3 residues: CASSIPTPEKLFF. CDR3 DNA sequence: TGTGCCAGCAGTATACCCACTCCTGAAAAACTGTTTTTT.

This chain joins TRBV10-3 and TRBJ2-4; D ambiguous. The V and J ends lost 3 bases and 1 base respectively, with 7 bases between them. There are 14 residues in the CDR3. CDR1 and CDR2 from the germline V gene are ENHRY and SYGVKD. As DNA, the CDR3 is TGTGCCATCAGTGATGCTATGGCCAAAAACATTCAGTACTTC. As protein: CAISDAMAKNIQYF.

As DNA, the CDR3 is TGTGCCAGCAGCACCGCGGGGGGGTCATACGAGCAGTACTTC. Translated: CASSTAGGSYEQYF. The chain is built from TRBV11-3 and TRBJ2-7, with 9 bases identical to TRBD2. V trimming: 5 bases; J trimming: 4 bases; junction bases outside the gene matches: 6. This CDR3 is 14 amino acids long. Germline V gene sequence: CDR1 SGHNT, CDR2 YENEEA.

The V call is TRBV4-2, the J call TRBJ1-1, with D unresolved. The CDR3 runs to 14 residues. Germline V gene data show CDR1 as LGHNA and CDR2 as YNFKEQ. Trimming stripped 0 bases from V and 2 bases from J, with 7 bases between. This CDR3 is CASSQDPGNTEAFF. In nucleotides, the CDR3 is TGTGCCAGCAGCCAAGATCCAGGTAACACTGAAGCTTTCTTT.